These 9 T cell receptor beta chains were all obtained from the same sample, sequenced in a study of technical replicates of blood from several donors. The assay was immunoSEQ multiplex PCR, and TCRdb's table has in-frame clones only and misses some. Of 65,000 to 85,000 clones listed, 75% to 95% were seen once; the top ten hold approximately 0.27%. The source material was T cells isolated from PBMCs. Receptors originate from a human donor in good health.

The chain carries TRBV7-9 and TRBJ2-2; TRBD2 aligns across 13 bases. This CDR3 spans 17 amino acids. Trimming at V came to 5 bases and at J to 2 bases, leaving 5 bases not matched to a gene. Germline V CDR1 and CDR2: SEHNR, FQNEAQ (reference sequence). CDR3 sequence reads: CASSRGLAGPNTGELFF. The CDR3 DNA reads TGTGCCAGCAGCCGGGGACTAGCGGGGCCAAACACCGGGGAGCTGTTTTTT. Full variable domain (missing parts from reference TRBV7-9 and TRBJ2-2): DTGVSQNPRHKITKRGQNVTFRCDPISEHNRLYWYRQTLGQGPEFLTYFQNEAQLEKSRLLSDRFSAERPKGSFSTLEIQRTEQGDSAMYLCASSRGLAGPNTGELFFGEGSRLTVL.

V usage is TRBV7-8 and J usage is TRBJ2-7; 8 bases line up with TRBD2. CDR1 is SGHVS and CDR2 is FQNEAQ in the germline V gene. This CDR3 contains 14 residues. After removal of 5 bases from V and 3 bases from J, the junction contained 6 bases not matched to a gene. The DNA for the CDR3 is TGTGCCAGCAGCCATTTAGCGGGAAGCTACGAGCAGTACTTC. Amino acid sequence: CASSHLAGSYEQYF.

The CDR3 coding sequence is TGTGCCAGCAGCGCAGATGGAAACACCATATATTTT. It codes for CASSADGNTIYF. The chain joins TRBV7-9 to TRBJ1-3; no clear D. Germline V gene lookup returns CDR1 SEHNR and CDR2 FQNEAQ (reference sequence). Between the trimmed V and J ends, which lost 5 bases and 3 bases, there was a span of 5 bases. The CDR3 extends over 12 amino acids.

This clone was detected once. The CDR3 nucleotides read TGTGCCAGCGGGGGGACAGGGGGTAGTAGCAATCAGCCCCAGCATTTT. Amino acid sequence: CASGGTGGSSNQPQHF. V usage is TRBV2 and J usage is TRBJ1-5, with 11 bases fitting TRBD1. CDR1 is SNHLY, CDR2 FYNNEI, per germline. V dropped 8 bases and J dropped 0; count of bases not matched to a gene: 6. CDR3 length equals 16 residues. The whole variable domain, remainder taken from reference TRBV2 and TRBJ1-5, is EPEVTQTPSHQVTQMGQEVILRCVPISNHLYFYWYRQILGQKVEFLVSFYNNEISEKSEIFDDQFSVERPDGSNFTLKIRSTKLEDSAMYFCASGGTGGSSNQPQHFGDGTRLSIL.

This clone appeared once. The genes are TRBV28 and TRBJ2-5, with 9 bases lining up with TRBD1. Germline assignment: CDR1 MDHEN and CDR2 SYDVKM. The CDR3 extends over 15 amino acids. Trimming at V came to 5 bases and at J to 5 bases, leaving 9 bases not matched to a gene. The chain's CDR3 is CASSRRDRVRETQYF. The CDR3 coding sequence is TGTGCCAGCAGTCGACGGGACAGGGTTCGGGAGACCCAGTACTTC.

CDR3 in DNA: TGTGCCAGCAGTAAGGCGGGAGGTCGGATCACCGGGGAGCTGTTTTTT. It specifies CASSKAGGRITGELFF. This rearrangement joins TRBV7-2 to TRBJ2-2; 8 bases fit TRBD2. After removal of 6 bases from V and 4 bases from J, the junction contained 10 bases not matched to a gene. The CDR3 has 16 amino acids. Germline loops: CDR1 SGHTA, CDR2 FQGNSA.

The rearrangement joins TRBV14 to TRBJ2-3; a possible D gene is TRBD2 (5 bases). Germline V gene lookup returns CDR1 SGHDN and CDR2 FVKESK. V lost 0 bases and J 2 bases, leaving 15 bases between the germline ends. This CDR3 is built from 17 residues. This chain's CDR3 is CASSQEVGSGYTDTQYF. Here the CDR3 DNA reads TGTGCCAGCAGCCAAGAAGTTGGGAGCGGCTACACAGATACGCAGTATTTT.

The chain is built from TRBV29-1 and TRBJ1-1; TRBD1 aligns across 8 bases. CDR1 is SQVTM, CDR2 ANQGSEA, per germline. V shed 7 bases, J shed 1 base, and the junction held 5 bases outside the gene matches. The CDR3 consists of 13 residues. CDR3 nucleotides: TGCAGCGCTAAAGGACAGGGGAACACTGAAGCTTTCTTT. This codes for CSAKGQGNTEAFF.

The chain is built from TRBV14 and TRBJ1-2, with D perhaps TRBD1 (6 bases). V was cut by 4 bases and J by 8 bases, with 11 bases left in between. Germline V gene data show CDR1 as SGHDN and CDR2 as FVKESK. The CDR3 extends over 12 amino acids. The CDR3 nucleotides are TGTGCCAGCAGCCGGATCAGGGGCGGCTACACCTTC. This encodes CASSRIRGGYTF.